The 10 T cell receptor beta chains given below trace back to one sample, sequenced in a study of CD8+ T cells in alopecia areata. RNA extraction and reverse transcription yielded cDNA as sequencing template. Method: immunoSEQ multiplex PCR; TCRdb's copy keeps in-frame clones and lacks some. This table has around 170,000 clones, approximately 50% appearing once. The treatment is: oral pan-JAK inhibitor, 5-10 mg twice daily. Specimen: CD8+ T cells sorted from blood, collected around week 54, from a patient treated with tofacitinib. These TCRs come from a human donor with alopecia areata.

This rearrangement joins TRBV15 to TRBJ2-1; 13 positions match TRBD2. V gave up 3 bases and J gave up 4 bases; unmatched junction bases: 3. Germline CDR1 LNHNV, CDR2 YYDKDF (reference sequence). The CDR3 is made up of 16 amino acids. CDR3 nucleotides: TGTGCCACCAGCAGGGGGACTAGCGGGGTTTACAATGAGCAGTTCTTC. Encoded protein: CATSRGTSGVYNEQFF.

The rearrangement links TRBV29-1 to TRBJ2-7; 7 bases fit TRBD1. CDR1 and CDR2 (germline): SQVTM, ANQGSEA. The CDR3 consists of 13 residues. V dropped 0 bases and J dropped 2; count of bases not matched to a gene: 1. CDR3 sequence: CSVEDGQAYEQYF. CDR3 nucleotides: TGCAGCGTTGAAGACGGACAGGCCTACGAGCAGTACTTC.

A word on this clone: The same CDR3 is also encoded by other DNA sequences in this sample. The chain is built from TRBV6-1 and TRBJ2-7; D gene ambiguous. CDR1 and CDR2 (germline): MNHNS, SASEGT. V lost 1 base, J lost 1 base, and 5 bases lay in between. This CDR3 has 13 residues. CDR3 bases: TGTGCCAGCAGTGAAGGGTTGTCCTACGAGCAGTACTTC. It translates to CASSEGLSYEQYF.

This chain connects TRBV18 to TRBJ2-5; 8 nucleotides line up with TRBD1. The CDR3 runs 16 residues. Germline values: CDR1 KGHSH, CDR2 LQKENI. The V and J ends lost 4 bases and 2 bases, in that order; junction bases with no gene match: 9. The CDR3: CASSQNRDRSQETQYF. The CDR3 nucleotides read TGTGCCAGCTCACAAAACCGGGACAGGTCACAAGAGACCCAGTACTTC.

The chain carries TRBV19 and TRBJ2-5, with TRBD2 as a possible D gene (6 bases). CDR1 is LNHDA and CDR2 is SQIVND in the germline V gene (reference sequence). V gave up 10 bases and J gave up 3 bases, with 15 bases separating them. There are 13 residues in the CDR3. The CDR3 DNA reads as TGTGCCACTGGGCCGGGGGAGGAAGAGACCCAGTACTTC. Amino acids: CATGPGEEETQYF.

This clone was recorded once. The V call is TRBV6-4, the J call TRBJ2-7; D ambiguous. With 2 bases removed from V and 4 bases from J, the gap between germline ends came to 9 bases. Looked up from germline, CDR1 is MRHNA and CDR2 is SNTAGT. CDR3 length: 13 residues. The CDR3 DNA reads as TGTGCCAGCAGTGACACACGGAGATACGAGCAGTACTTC. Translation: CASSDTRRYEQYF.

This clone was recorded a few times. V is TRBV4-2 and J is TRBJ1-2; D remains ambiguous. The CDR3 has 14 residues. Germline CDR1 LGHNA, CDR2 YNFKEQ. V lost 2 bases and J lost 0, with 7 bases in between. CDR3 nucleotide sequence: TGTGCCAGCAGCCAAAGTGGAACTAACTATGGCTACACCTTC. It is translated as CASSQSGTNYGYTF.

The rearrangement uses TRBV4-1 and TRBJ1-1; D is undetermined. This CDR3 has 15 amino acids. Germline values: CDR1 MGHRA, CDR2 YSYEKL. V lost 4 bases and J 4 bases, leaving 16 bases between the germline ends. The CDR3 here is CASSPLGGGGTEAFF. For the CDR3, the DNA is TGCGCCAGCAGCCCGTTAGGAGGTGGAGGCACTGAAGCTTTCTTT.

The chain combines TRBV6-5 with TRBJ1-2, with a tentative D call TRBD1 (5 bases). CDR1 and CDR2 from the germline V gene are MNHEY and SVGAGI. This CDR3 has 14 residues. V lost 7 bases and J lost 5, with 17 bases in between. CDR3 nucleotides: TGTGCCAGCACCAGGCGGGGCGCGGCTTATGGCTACACCTTC. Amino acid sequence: CASTRRGAAYGYTF.

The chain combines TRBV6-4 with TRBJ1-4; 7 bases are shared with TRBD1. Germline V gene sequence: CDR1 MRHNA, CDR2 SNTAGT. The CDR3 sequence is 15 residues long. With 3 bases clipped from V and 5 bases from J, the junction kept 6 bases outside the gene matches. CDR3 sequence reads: CASSETATGNEKLFF. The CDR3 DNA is TGTGCCAGCAGTGAGACCGCGACAGGGAATGAAAAACTGTTTTTT.